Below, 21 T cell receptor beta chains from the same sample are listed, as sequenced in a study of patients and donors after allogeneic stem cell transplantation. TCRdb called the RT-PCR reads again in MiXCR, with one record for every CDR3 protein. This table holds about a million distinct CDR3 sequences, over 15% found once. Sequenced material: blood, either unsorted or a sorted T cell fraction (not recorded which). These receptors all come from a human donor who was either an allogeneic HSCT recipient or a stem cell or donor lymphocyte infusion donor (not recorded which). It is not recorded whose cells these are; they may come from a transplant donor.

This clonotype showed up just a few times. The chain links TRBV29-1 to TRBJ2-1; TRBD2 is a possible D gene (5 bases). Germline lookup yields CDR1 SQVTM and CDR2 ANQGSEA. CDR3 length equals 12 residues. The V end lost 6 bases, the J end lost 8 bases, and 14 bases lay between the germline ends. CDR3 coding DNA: TGCAGCGTACCGACGCGGGTCGATGAGCAGTTCTTC. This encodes CSVPTRVDEQFF.

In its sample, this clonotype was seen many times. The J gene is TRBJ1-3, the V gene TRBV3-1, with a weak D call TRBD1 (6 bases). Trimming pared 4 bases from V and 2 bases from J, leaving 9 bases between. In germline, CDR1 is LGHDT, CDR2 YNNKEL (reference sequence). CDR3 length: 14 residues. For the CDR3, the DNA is TGTGCCAGCAGCCCCGGGACAACTGGAAACACCATATATTTT. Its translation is CASSPGTTGNTIYF.

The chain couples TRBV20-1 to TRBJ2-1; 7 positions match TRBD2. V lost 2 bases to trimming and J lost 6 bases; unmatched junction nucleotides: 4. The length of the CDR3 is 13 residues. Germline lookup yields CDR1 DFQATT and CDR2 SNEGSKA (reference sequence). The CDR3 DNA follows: TGCAGTGCTAGACCATCGGGGGGCAATGAGCAGTTCTTC. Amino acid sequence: CSARPSGGNEQFF.

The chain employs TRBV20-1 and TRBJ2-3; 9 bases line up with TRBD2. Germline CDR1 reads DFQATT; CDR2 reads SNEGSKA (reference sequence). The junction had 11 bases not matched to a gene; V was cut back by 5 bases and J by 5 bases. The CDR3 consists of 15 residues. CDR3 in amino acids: CSAPPAGGPGDTQYF. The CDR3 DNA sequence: TGCAGTGCTCCTCCTGCGGGGGGGCCTGGAGATACGCAGTATTTT.

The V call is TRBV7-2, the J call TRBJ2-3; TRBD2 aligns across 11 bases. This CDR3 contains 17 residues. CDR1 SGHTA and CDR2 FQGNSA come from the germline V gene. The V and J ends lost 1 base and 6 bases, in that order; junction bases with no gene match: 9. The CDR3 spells CASSLGRLAGGGDTQYF. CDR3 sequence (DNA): TGTGCCAGCAGCTTAGGGAGGCTAGCGGGGGGCGGGGATACGCAGTATTTT.

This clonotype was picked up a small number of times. CDR3 region: CASSQGLGVTGELFF. The CDR3 coding sequence is TGTGCCAGCAGCCAAGGCCTAGGGGTCACCGGGGAGCTGTTTTTT. This rearrangement joins TRBV3-1 to TRBJ2-2; a possible D gene is TRBD1 (5 bases). The germline V gene has CDR1 LGHDT and CDR2 YNNKEL (reference sequence). The CDR3 loop spans 15 amino acids. Trimming left V 1 base short and J 4 bases short, with 10 bases between. Based on the CDR3 plus reference TRBV3-1 and TRBJ2-2, the full variable domain is DTAVSQTPKYLVTQMGNDKSIKCEQNLGHDTMYWYKQDSKKFLKIMFSYNNKELIINETVPNRFSPKSPDKAHLNLHINSLELGDSAVYFCASSQGLGVTGELFFGEGSRLTVL.

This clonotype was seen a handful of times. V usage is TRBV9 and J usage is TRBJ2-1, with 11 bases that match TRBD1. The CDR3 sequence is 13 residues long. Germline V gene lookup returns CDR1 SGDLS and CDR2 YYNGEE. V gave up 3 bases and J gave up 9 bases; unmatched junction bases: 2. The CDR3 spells CASSGTGGGEQFF. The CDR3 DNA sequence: TGTGCCAGCAGCGGGACAGGGGGCGGTGAGCAGTTCTTC.

The CDR3 sequence: CASSFSGTADVLAKNIQYF. The CDR3 nucleotides read TGTGCCAGCAGCTTTTCCGGGACAGCGGATGTATTAGCCAAAAACATTCAGTACTTC. The chain links TRBV7-8 to TRBJ2-4, with 7 bases fitting TRBD1. Germline values: CDR1 SGHVS, CDR2 FQNEAQ. This CDR3 comprises 19 residues. With V trimmed by 3 bases and J by 0 bases, 14 bases remained unmatched.

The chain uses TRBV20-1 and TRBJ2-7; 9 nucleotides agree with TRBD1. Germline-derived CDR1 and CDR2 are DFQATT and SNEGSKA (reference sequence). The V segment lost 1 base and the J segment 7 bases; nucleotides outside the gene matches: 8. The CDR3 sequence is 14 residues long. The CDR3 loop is CSARVLGQGGEQYF. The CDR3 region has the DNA TGCAGTGCTAGAGTTCTGGGACAGGGCGGAGAGCAGTACTTC.

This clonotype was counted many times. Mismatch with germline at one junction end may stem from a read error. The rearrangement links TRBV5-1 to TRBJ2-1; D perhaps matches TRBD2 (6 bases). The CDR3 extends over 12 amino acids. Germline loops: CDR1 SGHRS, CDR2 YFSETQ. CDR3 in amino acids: CASSLADNEQFF. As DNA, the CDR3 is TGTGCCAGCAGCTTAGCGGACAATGAGCAGTTCTTC.

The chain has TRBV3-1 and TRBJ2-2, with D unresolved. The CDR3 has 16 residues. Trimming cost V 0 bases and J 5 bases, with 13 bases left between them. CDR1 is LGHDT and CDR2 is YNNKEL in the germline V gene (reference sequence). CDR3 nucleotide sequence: TGTGCCAGCAGCCAAGAAGGGCTAGTTTCAACCGGGGAGCTGTTTTTT. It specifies CASSQEGLVSTGELFF.

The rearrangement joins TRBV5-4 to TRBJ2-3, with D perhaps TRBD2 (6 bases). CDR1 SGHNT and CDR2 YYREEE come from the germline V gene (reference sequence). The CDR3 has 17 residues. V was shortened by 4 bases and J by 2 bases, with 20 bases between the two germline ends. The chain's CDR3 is CASSHGLEGIFTDTQYF. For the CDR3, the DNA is TGTGCCAGCAGCCATGGTTTGGAGGGGATCTTCACAGATACGCAGTATTTT.

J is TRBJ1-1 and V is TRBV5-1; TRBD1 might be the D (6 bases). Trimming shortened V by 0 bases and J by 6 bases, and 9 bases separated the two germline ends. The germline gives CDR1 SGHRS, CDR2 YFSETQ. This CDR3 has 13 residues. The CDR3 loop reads CASSLVQGAEAFF. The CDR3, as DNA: TGCGCCAGCAGCTTGGTACAGGGCGCTGAAGCTTTCTTT.

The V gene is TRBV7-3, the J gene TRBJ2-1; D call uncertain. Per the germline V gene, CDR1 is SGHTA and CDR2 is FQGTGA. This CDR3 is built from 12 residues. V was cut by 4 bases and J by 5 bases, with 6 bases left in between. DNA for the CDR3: TGTGCCAGCAGCTCCTCAGACAATGAGCAGTTCTTC. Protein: CASSSSDNEQFF. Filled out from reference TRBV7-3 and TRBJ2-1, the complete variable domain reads GAGVSQTPSNKVTEKGKYVELRCDPISGHTALYWYRQSLGQGPEFLIYFQGTGAADDSGLPNDRFFAVRPEGSVSTLKIQRTERGDSAVYLCASSSSDNEQFFGPGTRLTVL.

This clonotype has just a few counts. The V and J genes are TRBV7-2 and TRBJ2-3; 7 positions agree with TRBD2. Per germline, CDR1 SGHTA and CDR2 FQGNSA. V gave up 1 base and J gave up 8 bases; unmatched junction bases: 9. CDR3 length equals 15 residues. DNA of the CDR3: TGTGCCAGCAGCTTAGGGGGGGGATTTTATTCTACGCAGTATTTT. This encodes CASSLGGGFYSTQYF.

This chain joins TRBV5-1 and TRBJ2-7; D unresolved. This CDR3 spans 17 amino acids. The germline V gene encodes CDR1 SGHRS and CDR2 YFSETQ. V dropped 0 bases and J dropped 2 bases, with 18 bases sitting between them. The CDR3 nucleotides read TGCGCCAGCAGCTTGGCCGCCGGATGGGCCCAGGCCTACGAGCAGTACTTC. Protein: CASSLAAGWAQAYEQYF.

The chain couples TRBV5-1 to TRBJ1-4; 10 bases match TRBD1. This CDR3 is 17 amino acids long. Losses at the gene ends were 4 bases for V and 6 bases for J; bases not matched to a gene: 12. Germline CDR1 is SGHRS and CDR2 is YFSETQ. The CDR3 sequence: CASSPNPDRGRDEKLFF. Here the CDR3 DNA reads TGCGCCAGCAGCCCTAACCCTGACAGGGGGCGGGATGAAAAACTGTTTTTT. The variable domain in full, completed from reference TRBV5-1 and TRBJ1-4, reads KAGVTQTPRYLIKTRGQQVTLSCSPISGHRSVSWYQQTPGQGLQFLFEYFSETQRNKGNFPGRFSGRQFSNSRSEMNVSTLELGDSALYLCASSPNPDRGRDEKLFFGSGTQLSVL.

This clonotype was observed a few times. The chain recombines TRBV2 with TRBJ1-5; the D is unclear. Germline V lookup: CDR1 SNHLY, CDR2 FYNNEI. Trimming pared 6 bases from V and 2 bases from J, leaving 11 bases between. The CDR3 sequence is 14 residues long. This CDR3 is CASRVIEGNQPQHF. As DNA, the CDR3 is TGTGCCAGCAGGGTGATTGAAGGCAATCAGCCCCAGCATTTT. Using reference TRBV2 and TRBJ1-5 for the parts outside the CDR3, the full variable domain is EPEVTQTPSHQVTQMGQEVILRCVPISNHLYFYWYRQILGQKVEFLVSFYNNEISEKSEIFDDQFSVERPDGSNFTLKIRSTKLEDSAMYFCASRVIEGNQPQHFGDGTRLSIL.

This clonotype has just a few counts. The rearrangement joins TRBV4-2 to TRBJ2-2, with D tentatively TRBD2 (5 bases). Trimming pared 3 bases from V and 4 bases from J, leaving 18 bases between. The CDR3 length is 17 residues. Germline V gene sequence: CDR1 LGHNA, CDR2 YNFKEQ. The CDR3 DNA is TGTGCCAGCAGCCAGGAGGTATCCCTCAAGGGCACCGGGGAGCTGTTTTTT. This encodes CASSQEVSLKGTGELFF.

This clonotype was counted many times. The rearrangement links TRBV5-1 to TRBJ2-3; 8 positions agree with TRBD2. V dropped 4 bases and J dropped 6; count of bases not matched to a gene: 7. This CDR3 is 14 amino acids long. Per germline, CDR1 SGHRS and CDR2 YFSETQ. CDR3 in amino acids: CASSSGSKKDTQYF. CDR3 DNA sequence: TGCGCCAGCAGCAGCGGGAGTAAAAAGGATACGCAGTATTTT.

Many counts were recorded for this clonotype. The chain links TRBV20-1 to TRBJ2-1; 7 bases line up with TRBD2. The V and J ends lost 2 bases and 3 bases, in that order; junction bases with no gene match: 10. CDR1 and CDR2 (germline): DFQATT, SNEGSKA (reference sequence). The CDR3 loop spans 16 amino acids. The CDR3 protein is CSARMFGGGLYNEQFF. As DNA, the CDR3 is TGCAGTGCTAGAATGTTCGGGGGAGGGCTCTACAATGAGCAGTTCTTC.